This T cell receptor beta chain was identified in a study of OX40 agonist ivuxolimab in advanced cancers. On the study more broadly: The patients received agonistic anti-OX40 (CD134) antibody ivuxolimab. The group had a mean age of approximately 60 years, ranged from about 20 to 80, and was 82.7% male. Two cutaneous melanoma patients and one hepatocellular carcinoma patient, three in all, had partial responses.

Profiling relied on immunoSEQ multiplex PCR, and the TCRdb table lists in-frame clones only, not all of them. In the table there are tens of thousands of clones, approximately 90% of which are singletons. Samples of blood were obtained at baseline, on cycle 4 day 1, and on cycle 7 day 1. The sequence derives from an adult with an advanced solid tumor such as melanoma, head and neck, liver or kidney cancer. Here the sequenced sample was CD4+ or CD8+ T cells sorted from blood, taken in a trial of the OX40 agonist ivuxolimab.

This chain's CDR3 is CASSQVPPGQTSYEQYF. The CDR3 DNA follows: TGCGCCAGCAGCCAAGTACCCCCGGGACAGACTTCCTACGAGCAGTACTTC. The chain recombines TRBV4-1 with TRBJ2-7, with TRBD1 matching over 7 bases. Germline V gene sequence: CDR1 MGHRA, CDR2 YSYEKL. This CDR3 has 17 amino acids. J gave up 1 base and V 1 base, and 10 bases lay outside the gene matches.